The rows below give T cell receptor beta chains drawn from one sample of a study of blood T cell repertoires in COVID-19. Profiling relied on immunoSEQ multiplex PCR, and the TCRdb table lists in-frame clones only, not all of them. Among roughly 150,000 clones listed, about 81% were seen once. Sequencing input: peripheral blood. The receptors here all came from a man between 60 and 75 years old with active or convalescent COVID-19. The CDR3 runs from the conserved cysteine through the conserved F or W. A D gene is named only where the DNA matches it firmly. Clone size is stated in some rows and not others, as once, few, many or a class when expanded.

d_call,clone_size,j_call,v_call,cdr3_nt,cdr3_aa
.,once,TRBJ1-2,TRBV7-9,TGTGCCAGCAGCTTAGGTGAGAATCCCTATGGCTACACCTTC,CASSLGENPYGYTF
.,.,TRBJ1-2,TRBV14,TGTGCCAGCAGCCTATCCCCTTCTTCTAGGAGGACCCTAGTAAACTATGGCTACACCTTC,CASSLSPSSRRTLVNYGYTF
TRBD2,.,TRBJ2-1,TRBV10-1,TGCGCCAGCAGTGAGTCGATAACCCGCGGGAGCTACTACAATGAGCAGTTCTTC,CASSESITRGSYYNEQFF
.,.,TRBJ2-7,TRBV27,TGTGCCAGCACCCCGAGGGGGGGCTACGAGCAGTACTTC,CASTPRGGYEQYF
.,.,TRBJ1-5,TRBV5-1,TGCGCCAGCAGCTTGGTCGGAGGGCGGGATCAGCCCCAGCATTTT,CASSLVGGRDQPQHF
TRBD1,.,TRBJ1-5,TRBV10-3,TGTGCCATCAGTGAAAAGGGGACAGGCAATCAGCCCCAGCATTTT,CAISEKGTGNQPQHF
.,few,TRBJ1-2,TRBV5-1,TGCGCCAGCAGCACAGACGGCCAAAACTATGGCTACACCTTC,CASSTDGQNYGYTF
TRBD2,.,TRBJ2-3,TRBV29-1,TGCAGTGTCCCCCCTAGCGGGAGGGCCGCAGATACGCAGTATTTT,CSVPPSGRAADTQYF
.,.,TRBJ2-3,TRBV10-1,TGCGCCAGCAGTGAGGCGAATACGCAGTATTTT,CASSEANTQYF
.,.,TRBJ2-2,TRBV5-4,TGTGCCAGCAGCTTAGGTGGAGCCGGGGAGCTGTTTTTT,CASSLGGAGELFF
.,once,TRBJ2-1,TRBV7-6,TGTGCCAGCAGCTTAGGACCTGGACAGTACAATGAGCAGTTCTTC,CASSLGPGQYNEQFF
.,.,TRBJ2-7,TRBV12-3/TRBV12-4,TGTGCCAGCAGTCGGACAGCTACCTACGAGCAGTACTTC,CASSRTATYEQYF
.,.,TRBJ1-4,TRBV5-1,TGCGCCAGCAGCGCCCGCAAACCGGGACAAGAAAAACTGTTTTTT,CASSARKPGQEKLFF
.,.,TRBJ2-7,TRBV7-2,TGTGCCAGCAGCTTCTACAGGTTTCGGGAGCAGTACTTC,CASSFYRFREQYF
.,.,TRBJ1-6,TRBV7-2,TGTGCCAGCAGCTCGACAGTTAATTCACCCCTCCACTTT,CASSSTVNSPLHF
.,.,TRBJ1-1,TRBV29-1,TGCAGCGTCCAAAACACTGAAGCTTTCTTT,CSVQNTEAFF
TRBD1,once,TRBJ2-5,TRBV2,TGTGCCAGCAGTCCGCTGACGGGACAGGGAAGAGAGACCCAGTACTTC,CASSPLTGQGRETQYF
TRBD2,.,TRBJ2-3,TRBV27,TGTGCCAGCAAAGGCAGCGGGGAATATACGCAGTATTTT,CASKGSGEYTQYF
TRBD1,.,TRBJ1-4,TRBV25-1,TGTGCCAGCAAAGGGACAGGGGCTTCAACTAATGAAAAACTGTTTTTT,CASKGTGASTNEKLFF
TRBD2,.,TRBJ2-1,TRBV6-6,TGTGCCAGCAGTTACGAGCAACTAGCGGGATATGAGCAGTTCTTC,CASSYEQLAGYEQFF
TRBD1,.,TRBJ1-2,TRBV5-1,TGCGCCAGCAGCTTCGGGGCAGGGGGGAACTATGGCTACACCTTC,CASSFGAGGNYGYTF
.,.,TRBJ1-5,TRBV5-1,TGCGCCAGCAGCTTGGAGCTCAATCAGCCCCAGCATTTT,CASSLELNQPQHF
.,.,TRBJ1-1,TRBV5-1,TGCGCCAGCAGAGCCCGGAGCCGAATGAACACTGAAGCTTTCTTT,CASRARSRMNTEAFF
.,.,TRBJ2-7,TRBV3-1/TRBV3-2,TGTGCCAGCAGCCCTTCTTTTTCGGGCTACGAGCAGTACTTC,CASSPSFSGYEQYF
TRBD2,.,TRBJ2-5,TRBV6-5,TGTGCCAGCACCGGGCGGGAGTTCCAAGAGACCCAGTACTTC,CASTGREFQETQYF
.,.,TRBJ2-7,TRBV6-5,TGTGCCAGCACCTTAGACAGGCCCGAGGCGAAGCAGTACTTC,CASTLDRPEAKQYF
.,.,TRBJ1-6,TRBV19,TGTGCCAGTAGGGTCGAGAATTCACCCCTCCACTTT,CASRVENSPLHF